This T cell receptor (beta chain) emerged from a study of response to subunit inactivated influenza vaccine. Study results and caveats: Each seasonal influenza vaccination, the authors suggested, recruits few new T cells.

The CDR3 sequence is 15 residues long. Trimming removed 5 bases from V and 4 bases from J; junction bases left unmatched: 7. Per germline, CDR1 MNHEY and CDR2 SMNVEV (reference sequence). One entry per CDR3 protein results from TCRdb running MiXCR on the RT-PCR reads. The table lists around 320,000 distinct CDR3 sequences, 20% to 25% of them singletons. This clonotype was counted only a few times. Antigen: not known. Sequenced here: PBMCs from blood, sampled about 20 months after vaccination. The TCR was taken from a man aged 50 to 69 who received an inactivated influenza vaccine. The chain has TRBV27 and TRBJ2-2; 7 nucleotides align to TRBD2. The CDR3 protein is CASSPQSGGTGELFF. In DNA form, the CDR3 reads TGTGCCAGCAGTCCCCAGTCGGGAGGCACCGGGGAGCTGTTTTTT.